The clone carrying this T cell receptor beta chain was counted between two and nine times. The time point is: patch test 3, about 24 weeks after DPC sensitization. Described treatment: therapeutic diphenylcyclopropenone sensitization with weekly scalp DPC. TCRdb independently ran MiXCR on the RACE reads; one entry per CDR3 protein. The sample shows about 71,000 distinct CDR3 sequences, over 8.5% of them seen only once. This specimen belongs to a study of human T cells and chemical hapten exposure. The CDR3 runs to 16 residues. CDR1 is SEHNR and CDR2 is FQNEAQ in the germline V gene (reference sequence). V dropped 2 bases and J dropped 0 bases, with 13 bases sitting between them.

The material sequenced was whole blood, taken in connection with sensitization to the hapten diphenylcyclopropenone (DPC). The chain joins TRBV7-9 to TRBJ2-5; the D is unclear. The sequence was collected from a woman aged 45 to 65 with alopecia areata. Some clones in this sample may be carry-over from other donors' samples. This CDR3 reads CASSLYRGVDQETQYF. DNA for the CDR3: TGTGCCAGCAGCTTATATCGAGGAGTGGACCAAGAGACCCAGTACTTC.